The 25 T cell receptor beta chains reported below all come from one sample, sequenced in a study of regulatory T cells in long-lasting Graves disease. Regarding time point: persistent/refractory GD, antithyroid drugs over 5 years with positive TRAb. The TCR library was made from RNA extracted from PBMCs. Construction of TCR beta libraries relied on iRepertoire HTBI primers and on Arm-PCR targeting CDR3 regions. From the multiplex PCR reads, TCRdb called clonotypes with MiXCR, one entry per CDR3 protein. This sample has roughly 500,000 distinct CDR3 sequences, with 22% found just once. This sample comprised peripheral blood mononuclear cells (PBMCs), obtained when the disease was refractory, from a patient treated with antithyroid drugs. These TCRs come from a female donor with Graves disease.

This clonotype was seen a handful of times. This chain connects TRBV30 to TRBJ2-7; 10 positions match TRBD1. V dropped 7 bases and J dropped 6; count of bases not matched to a gene: 12. CDR1 GTSNPN and CDR2 SVGIG come from the germline V gene (reference sequence). CDR3 length: 14 amino acids. CDR3 in amino acids: CAYKNRDRGVEQYF. The CDR3, as DNA: TGTGCCTACAAAAACCGGGACAGGGGCGTCGAGCAGTACTTC. The whole variable domain, filled in from reference TRBV30 and TRBJ2-7, reads SQTIHQWPATLVQPVGSPLSLECTVEGTSNPNLYWYRQAAGRGLQLLFYSVGIGQISSEVPQNLSASRPQDRQFILSSKKLLLSDSGFYLCAYKNRDRGVEQYFGPGTRLTVT.

The table lists this clonotype with a count of one. This clone may be a read error of a much larger clone one base away. The chain is built from TRBV28 and TRBJ1-5; the D is unclear. The germline V and J ends were trimmed by 3 bases and 7 bases, with 10 bases remaining between them. Germline loops: CDR1 MDHEN, CDR2 SYDVKM. This CDR3 has 13 amino acids. The CDR3 reads CASSFLRGQPQHF. The CDR3 coding sequence is TGTGCCAGCAGTTTTTTACGGGGACAGCCCCAGCATTTT. Full variable domain (rest looked up from reference TRBV28 and TRBJ1-5): DVKVTQSSRYLVKRTGEKVFLECVQDMDHENMFWYRQDPGLGLRLIYFSYDVKMKEKGDIPEGYSVSREKKERFSLILESASTNQTSMYLCASSFLRGQPQHFGDGTRLSIL.

This clonotype turned up a few times. The CDR3 nucleotides read TGTGCCTGGAGTGTACTGGGCCATCAGCCCCAGCATTTT. Translated: CAWSVLGHQPQHF. This rearrangement joins TRBV30 to TRBJ1-5; D unresolved. V shed 0 bases and J shed 5 bases, with 8 bases lying between them. The CDR3 covers 13 residues. The germline V gene has CDR1 GTSNPN and CDR2 SVGIG (reference sequence).

V gene TRBV7-9 combines with J gene TRBJ2-4; D gene ambiguous. The CDR3 is 13 amino acids. Between the trimmed V and J ends, which lost 3 bases and 8 bases, there was a span of 11 bases. Germline V gene lookup returns CDR1 SEHNR and CDR2 FQNEAQ (reference sequence). The CDR3 is CASSFPDIDIQYF. DNA of the CDR3: TGTGCCAGCAGCTTTCCCGACATTGACATTCAGTACTTC. The complete variable domain, with remaining parts taken from reference TRBV7-9 and TRBJ2-4, reads DTGVSQNPRHKITKRGQNVTFRCDPISEHNRLYWYRQTLGQGPEFLTYFQNEAQLEKSRLLSDRFSAERPKGSFSTLEIQRTEQGDSAMYLCASSFPDIDIQYFGAGTRLSVL.

The V call is TRBV7-3, the J call TRBJ2-3; perhaps TRBD2 as D (7 bases). Per germline, CDR1 SGHTA and CDR2 FQGTGA. Trimming stripped 5 bases from V and 6 bases from J, with 15 bases between. This CDR3 is 14 amino acids long. CDR3 bases: TGTGCCAGCAGCCCAGGGGCGGGAGCGGATACGCAGTATTTT. Translation gives CASSPGAGADTQYF.

CDR3 coding DNA: TGCAGTGCCACCGGGACAGGGTTCTACGAGCAGTACTTC. Its translation is CSATGTGFYEQYF. This chain uses TRBV20-1 with TRBJ2-7; TRBD1 aligns across 9 bases. Germline CDR1 DFQATT, CDR2 SNEGSKA (reference sequence). The CDR3 sequence is 13 residues long. V dropped 6 bases and J dropped 3; count of bases not matched to a gene: 6.

J is TRBJ2-1 and V is TRBV24-1, with 10 bases lining up with TRBD1. The CDR3 runs 16 residues. The V and J ends lost 0 bases and 7 bases, in that order; junction bases with no gene match: 5. Germline V gene sequence: CDR1 KGHDR, CDR2 SFDVKD. CDR3 sequence: CATSDLAGQGENEQFF. CDR3 DNA: TGTGCCACCAGTGATTTGGCTGGACAGGGGGAAAATGAGCAGTTCTTC.

The J gene is TRBJ2-7, the V gene TRBV28; 8 bases align to TRBD2. This CDR3 spans 15 amino acids. The germline V gene has CDR1 MDHEN and CDR2 SYDVKM. J gave up 6 bases and V 5 bases, and 12 bases lay outside the gene matches. The DNA for the CDR3 is TGTGCCAGCAGTCCGCGGGGACTAGGGATCCGCGAGCAGTACTTC. Protein product: CASSPRGLGIREQYF.

This clonotype was observed many times. The chain recombines TRBV28 with TRBJ2-2; D call uncertain. This CDR3 is 15 amino acids long. V lost 6 bases and J lost 2, with 13 bases in between. Germline V gene lookup returns CDR1 MDHEN and CDR2 SYDVKM. The CDR3 here is CASSPGGINTGELFF. DNA for the CDR3: TGTGCCAGCAGCCCGGGTGGGATCAACACCGGGGAGCTGTTTTTT.

This clonotype has just a few counts. The V and J genes are TRBV3-1 and TRBJ2-1; the match to TRBD2 covers 14 bases. V shed 4 bases, J shed 9 bases, and the junction held 8 bases outside the gene matches. The CDR3 is made up of 16 amino acids. Germline V gene data show CDR1 as LGHDT and CDR2 as YNNKEL (reference sequence). The CDR3 nucleotides are TGTGCCAGCAGCCCCCATGGGACTAGCGGGGGTGGTGAGCAGTTCTTC. Translated: CASSPHGTSGGGEQFF.

V usage is TRBV11-3 and J usage is TRBJ2-6; D ambiguous. The V end was cut by 5 bases, the J end by 2 bases, with 10 bases between. Germline V gives CDR1 SGHNT, CDR2 YENEEA. CDR3 length: 15 amino acids. The chain's CDR3 is CASSPGRTGANVLTF. In nucleotides, the CDR3 is TGTGCCAGCAGCCCCGGTCGTACTGGGGCCAACGTCCTGACTTTC.

The chain combines TRBV19 with TRBJ2-3; 12 nucleotides align to TRBD2. Trimming at V came to 7 bases and at J to 1 base, leaving 9 bases not matched to a gene. The CDR3 has 17 amino acids. Per germline, CDR1 LNHDA and CDR2 SQIVND (reference sequence). CDR3 sequence (DNA): TGTGCCAGTAAGGGGCTAGCGGGAGGGTCCCGCACAGATACGCAGTATTTT. Translating gives CASKGLAGGSRTDTQYF.

This clonotype has only a few counts. The CDR3 coding sequence is TGTGCCAGCAGTTTTAGCAGGGCCTACGAGCAGTACTTC. It codes for CASSFSRAYEQYF. The V gene is TRBV27, the J gene TRBJ2-7; perhaps TRBD1 as D (5 bases). Germline assignment: CDR1 MNHEY and CDR2 SMNVEV (reference sequence). V was cut by 3 bases and J by 2 bases, with 8 bases left in between. The CDR3 has 13 residues.

Here the CDR3 DNA reads TGTGCCAGCAGCGTTCTCCGGGACAGGGACTTTAACGAGCAGTACTTC. Translating gives CASSVLRDRDFNEQYF. The chain has TRBV13 and TRBJ2-7; 9 bases agree with TRBD1. CDR3 length: 16 amino acids. Germline CDR1 reads PRHDT; CDR2 reads FYEKMQ (reference sequence). J gave up 5 bases and V 5 bases, and 13 bases lay outside the gene matches.

This clonotype was observed at least ten times. The chain couples TRBV7-2 to TRBJ1-6; D perhaps matches TRBD1 (6 bases). The germline gives CDR1 SGHTA, CDR2 FQGNSA. The CDR3 totals 15 residues. V was clipped by 0 bases and J by 5 bases, with 8 bases between them. The CDR3 region has the DNA TGTGCCAGCAGCTTAGCGGCAGGGGATAATTCACCCCTCCACTTT. Translating gives CASSLAAGDNSPLHF.

The table lists this clonotype with many counts. The rearrangement joins TRBV7-2 to TRBJ1-2; D is perhaps TRBD1 (6 bases). This CDR3 is built from 13 residues. CDR1 and CDR2 from the germline V gene are SGHTA and FQGNSA. V lost 5 bases and J 7 bases, leaving 14 bases between the germline ends. The CDR3, as DNA: TGTGCCAGCAGCCCACAGGGATTTGCTGGCTACACCTTC. Residues: CASSPQGFAGYTF. Looking up the rest from reference TRBV7-2 and TRBJ1-2 gives the full variable domain: GAGVSQSPSNKVTEKGKDVELRCDPISGHTALYWYRQSLGQGLEFLIYFQGNSAPDKSGLPSDRFSAERTGGSVSTLTIQRTQQEDSAVYLCASSPQGFAGYTFGSGTRLTVV.

This chain connects TRBV7-9 to TRBJ1-6; TRBD1 agrees at 8 bases. V trimming: 5 bases; J trimming: 5 bases; junction bases outside the gene matches: 2. Looked up from germline, CDR1 is SEHNR and CDR2 is FQNEAQ (reference sequence). The CDR3 sequence is 14 residues long. The CDR3 here is CASSRDRHNSPLHF. The CDR3 nucleotides are TGTGCCAGCAGCCGGGACAGGCATAATTCACCCCTCCACTTT.

This clonotype was detected only a few times. This chain uses TRBV11-3 with TRBJ2-7; TRBD1 matches at 8 bases. J lost 6 bases, V lost 5 bases, and 12 bases had no gene match. This CDR3 has 15 residues. Looked up from germline, CDR1 is SGHNT and CDR2 is YENEEA. CDR3 nucleotides: TGTGCCAGCAGCACCTACGACAGGGGATCGGCCGAGCAGTACTTC. It encodes CASSTYDRGSAEQYF. Together with reference TRBV11-3 and TRBJ2-7, the CDR3 gives the full variable domain: EAGVVQSPRYKIIEKKQPVAFWCNPISGHNTLYWYLQNLGQGPELLIRYENEEAVDDSQLPKDRFSAERLKGVDSTLKIQPAELGDSAVYLCASSTYDRGSAEQYFGPGTRLTVT.

This clonotype has a handful of counts. The V gene is TRBV30, the J gene TRBJ1-4, with 7 nucleotides matching TRBD1. CDR1 GTSNPN and CDR2 SVGIG come from the germline V gene (reference sequence). V shed 8 bases, J shed 8 bases, and the junction held 20 bases outside the gene matches. The CDR3 extends over 16 amino acids. Here the CDR3 reads CARNSPSGNRGEKLFF. CDR3 coding DNA: TGTGCCCGCAATTCACCGTCCGGGAACAGGGGAGAAAAACTGTTTTTT.

This clonotype was recorded a few times. The gene calls are TRBV6-1 and TRBJ1-4; D remains ambiguous. The CDR3 runs 13 residues. The V end was cut by 7 bases, the J end by 0 bases, with 6 bases between. Germline CDR1 MNHNS, CDR2 SASEGT. CDR3 in DNA: TGTGCCAGCAACTCTGCAACTAATGAAAAACTGTTTTTT. Its translation is CASNSATNEKLFF.

This clonotype was seen only a few times. The chain has TRBV27 and TRBJ2-7, with D perhaps TRBD1 or TRBD2 (6 bases each). Trimming stripped 5 bases from V and 1 base from J, with 15 bases between. Germline CDR1 reads MNHEY; CDR2 reads SMNVEV (reference sequence). The CDR3 runs to 15 residues. The CDR3: CASSRTAGWSYEQYF. The DNA of the CDR3 is TGTGCCAGCAGTCGGACAGCGGGTTGGTCCTACGAGCAGTACTTC.

This clonotype was counted ten times or more. The chain carries TRBV29-1 and TRBJ2-5, with D possibly being TRBD2 (5 bases). The V gene's germline CDR1 is SQVTM and CDR2 ANQGSEA. The CDR3 sequence is 12 residues long. V shed 5 bases and J shed 5 bases, with 12 bases lying between them. The DNA for the CDR3 is TGCAGCGTTTATGAGGGAAGGGAGACCCAGTACTTC. Translation gives CSVYEGRETQYF.

This clonotype occurred a few times. The V and J genes are TRBV6-1 and TRBJ2-6; TRBD1 or TRBD2 may be the D gene (5 bases each). The CDR3 runs 16 residues. Between the trimmed V and J ends, which lost 3 bases and 1 base, there was a span of 10 bases. In germline, CDR1 is MNHNS, CDR2 SASEGT. CDR3 DNA: TGTGCCAGCAGTGATTCGGGACGGTCTGGGGCCAACGTCCTGACTTTC. It encodes CASSDSGRSGANVLTF.

This clonotype was counted ten times or more. The rearrangement joins TRBV10-3 to TRBJ1-5; no firm D call. V was cut by 6 bases and J by 5 bases, with 11 bases left in between. Germline values: CDR1 ENHRY, CDR2 SYGVKD. The CDR3 is made up of 13 amino acids. The chain's CDR3 is CAIRADVDQPQHF. The CDR3 coding sequence is TGTGCCATCAGGGCCGACGTGGATCAGCCCCAGCATTTT.

This clonotype was observed a few times. The chain joins TRBV12-3 or TRBV12-4 to TRBJ2-3; D call uncertain. The V gene lost 4 bases and the J gene lost 4 bases, with 9 bases spanning the gap. This CDR3 is built from 13 residues. CDR3 bases: TGTGCCAGCAGTTGGTCTAAATCAGATACGCAGTATTTT. Amino acid sequence: CASSWSKSDTQYF.